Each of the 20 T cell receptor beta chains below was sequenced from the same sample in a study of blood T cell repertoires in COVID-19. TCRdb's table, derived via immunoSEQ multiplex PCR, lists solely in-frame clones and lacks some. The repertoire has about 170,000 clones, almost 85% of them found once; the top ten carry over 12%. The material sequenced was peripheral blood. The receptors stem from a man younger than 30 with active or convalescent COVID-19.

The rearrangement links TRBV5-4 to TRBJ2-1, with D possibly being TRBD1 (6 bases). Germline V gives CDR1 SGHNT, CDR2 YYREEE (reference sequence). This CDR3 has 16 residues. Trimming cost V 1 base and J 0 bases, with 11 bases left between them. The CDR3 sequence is CASSLIGTNSYNEQFF. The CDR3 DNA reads TGTGCCAGCAGCTTGATTGGGACAAACTCCTACAATGAGCAGTTCTTC.

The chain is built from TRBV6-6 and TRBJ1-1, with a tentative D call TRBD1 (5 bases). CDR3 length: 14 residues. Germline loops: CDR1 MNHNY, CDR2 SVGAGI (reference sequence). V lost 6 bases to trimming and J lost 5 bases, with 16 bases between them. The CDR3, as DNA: TGTGCCAGCAGGCCCCAGGAGGGGATAACTGAAGCTTTCTTT. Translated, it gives CASRPQEGITEAFF.

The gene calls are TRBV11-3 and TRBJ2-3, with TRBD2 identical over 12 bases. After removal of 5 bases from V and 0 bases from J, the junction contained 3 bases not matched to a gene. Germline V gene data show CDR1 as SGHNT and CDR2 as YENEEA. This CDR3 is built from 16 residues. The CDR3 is CASSTGTSGSTDTQYF. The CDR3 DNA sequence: TGTGCCAGCAGCACCGGGACTAGCGGGAGCACAGATACGCAGTATTTT.

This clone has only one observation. The CDR3 spells CSVEEGLADDNEQFF. CDR3 bases: TGCAGCGTTGAAGAGGGACTAGCGGACGACAATGAGCAGTTCTTC. V and J are TRBV29-1 and TRBJ2-1; 11 bases line up with TRBD2. With V trimmed by 0 bases and J by 5 bases, 3 bases remained unmatched. In germline, CDR1 is SQVTM, CDR2 ANQGSEA. This CDR3 has 15 amino acids.

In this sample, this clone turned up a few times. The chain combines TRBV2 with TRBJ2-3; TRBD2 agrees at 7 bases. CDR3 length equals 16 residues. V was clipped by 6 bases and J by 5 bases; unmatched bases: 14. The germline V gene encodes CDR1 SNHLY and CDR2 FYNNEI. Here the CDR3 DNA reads TGTGCCAGCAGCTTCATTAGCGGGTGGAGTAGAGATACGCAGTATTTT. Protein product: CASSFISGWSRDTQYF.

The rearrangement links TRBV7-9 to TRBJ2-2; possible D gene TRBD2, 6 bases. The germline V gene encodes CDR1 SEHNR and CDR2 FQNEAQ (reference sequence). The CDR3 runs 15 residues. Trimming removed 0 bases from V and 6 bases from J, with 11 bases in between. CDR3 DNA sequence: TGTGCCAGCAGCTTAGCCGGAGGGGTCGCCGGGGAGCTGTTTTTT. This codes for CASSLAGGVAGELFF.

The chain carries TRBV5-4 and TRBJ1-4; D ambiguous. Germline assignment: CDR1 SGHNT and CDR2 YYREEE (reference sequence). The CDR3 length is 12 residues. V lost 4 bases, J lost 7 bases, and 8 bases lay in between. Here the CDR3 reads CASSRVGEKLFF. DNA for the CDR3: TGTGCCAGCAGCCGGGTCGGTGAAAAACTGTTTTTT.

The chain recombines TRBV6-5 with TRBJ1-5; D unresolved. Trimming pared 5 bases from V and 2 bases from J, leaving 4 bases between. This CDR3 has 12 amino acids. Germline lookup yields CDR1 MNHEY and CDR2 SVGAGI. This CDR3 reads CASSTGNQPQHF. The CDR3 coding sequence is TGTGCCAGCAGTACGGGCAATCAGCCCCAGCATTTT.

The CDR3 region is CASSPGQGANGYTF. DNA for the CDR3: TGTGCCAGCAGCCCCGGACAGGGGGCAAATGGCTACACCTTC. The chain links TRBV7-9 to TRBJ1-2, with 11 positions matching TRBD1. The germline V gene has CDR1 SEHNR and CDR2 FQNEAQ (reference sequence). Trimming cost V 5 bases and J 6 bases; bases outside gene matches: 5. The CDR3 has 14 amino acids.

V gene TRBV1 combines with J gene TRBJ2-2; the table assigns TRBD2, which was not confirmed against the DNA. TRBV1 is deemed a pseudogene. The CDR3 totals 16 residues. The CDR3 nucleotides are TGCACCAGCAGCCAAGTATCCCTAGCCCCACCCGGGGAGCTGTTTTTT. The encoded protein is CTSSQVSLAPPGELFF.

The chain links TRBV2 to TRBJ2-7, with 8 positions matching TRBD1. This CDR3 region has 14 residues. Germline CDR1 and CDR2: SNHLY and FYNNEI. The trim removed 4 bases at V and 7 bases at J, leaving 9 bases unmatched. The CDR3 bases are TGTGCCAGCAGTGCGCAGGGGGCCCAAGATGAGCAGTACTTC. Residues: CASSAQGAQDEQYF. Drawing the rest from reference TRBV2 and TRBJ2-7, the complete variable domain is EPEVTQTPSHQVTQMGQEVILRCVPISNHLYFYWYRQILGQKVEFLVSFYNNEISEKSEIFDDQFSVERPDGSNFTLKIRSTKLEDSAMYFCASSAQGAQDEQYFGPGTRLTVT.

The CDR3 coding sequence is TGTGCCAGCAGCAAAGGGGGGGGGACGACAGGAGAAGCTTTCTTT. It codes for CASSKGGGTTGEAFF. The chain has TRBV7-2 and TRBJ1-1, with D maybe TRBD1 (6 bases). Germline V gives CDR1 SGHTA, CDR2 FQGNSA. V was clipped by 5 bases and J by 8 bases, with 21 bases between them. The CDR3 is 15 residues long.

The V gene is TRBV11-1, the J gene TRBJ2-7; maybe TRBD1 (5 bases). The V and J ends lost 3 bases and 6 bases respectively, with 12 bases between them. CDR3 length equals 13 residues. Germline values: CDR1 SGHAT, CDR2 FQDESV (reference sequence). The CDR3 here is CASSFRGRGEQYF. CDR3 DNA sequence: TGTGCCAGCAGCTTTAGGGGCAGAGGCGAGCAGTACTTC.

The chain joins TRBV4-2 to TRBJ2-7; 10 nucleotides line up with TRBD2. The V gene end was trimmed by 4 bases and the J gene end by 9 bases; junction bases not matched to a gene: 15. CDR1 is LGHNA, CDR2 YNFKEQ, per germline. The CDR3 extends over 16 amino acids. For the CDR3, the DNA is TGTGCCAGCAGCCCGGGGGCTAGCGGGGGCCGTCGTGGGCAGTACTTC. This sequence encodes CASSPGASGGRRGQYF.

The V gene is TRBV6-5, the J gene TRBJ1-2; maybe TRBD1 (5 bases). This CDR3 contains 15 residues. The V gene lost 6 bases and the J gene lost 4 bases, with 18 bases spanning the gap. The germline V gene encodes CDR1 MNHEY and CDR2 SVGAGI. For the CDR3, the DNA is TGTGCCAGCAGAAAAGGGTCGGGGGGTAGCTATGGCTACACCTTC. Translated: CASRKGSGGSYGYTF.

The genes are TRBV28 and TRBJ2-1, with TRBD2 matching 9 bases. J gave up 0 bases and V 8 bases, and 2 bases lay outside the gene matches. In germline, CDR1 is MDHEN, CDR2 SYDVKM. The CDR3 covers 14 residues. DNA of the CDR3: TGTGCCAGCCGAGCGGGGGGCTCCTACAATGAGCAGTTCTTC. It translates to CASRAGGSYNEQFF.

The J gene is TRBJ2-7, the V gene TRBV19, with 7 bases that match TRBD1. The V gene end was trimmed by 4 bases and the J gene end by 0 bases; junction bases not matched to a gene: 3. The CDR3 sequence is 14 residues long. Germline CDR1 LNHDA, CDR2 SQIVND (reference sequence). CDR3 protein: CASSKRDSSYEQYF. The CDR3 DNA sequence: TGTGCCAGTAGTAAAAGGGACAGCTCCTACGAGCAGTACTTC.

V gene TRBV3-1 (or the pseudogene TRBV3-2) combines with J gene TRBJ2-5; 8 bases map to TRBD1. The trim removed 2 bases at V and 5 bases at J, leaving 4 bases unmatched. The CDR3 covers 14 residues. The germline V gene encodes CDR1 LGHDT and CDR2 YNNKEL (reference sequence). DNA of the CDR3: TGTGCCAGCAGCCAATCAGGGGGCTACGAGACCCAGTACTTC. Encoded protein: CASSQSGGYETQYF.

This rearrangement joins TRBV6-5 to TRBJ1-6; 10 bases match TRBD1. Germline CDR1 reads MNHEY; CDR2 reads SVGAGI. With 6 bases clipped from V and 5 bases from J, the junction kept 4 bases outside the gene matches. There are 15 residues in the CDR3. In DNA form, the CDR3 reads TGTGCCAGCAGCGACAGGGGGCGTAATAATTCACCCCTCCACTTT. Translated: CASSDRGRNNSPLHF.

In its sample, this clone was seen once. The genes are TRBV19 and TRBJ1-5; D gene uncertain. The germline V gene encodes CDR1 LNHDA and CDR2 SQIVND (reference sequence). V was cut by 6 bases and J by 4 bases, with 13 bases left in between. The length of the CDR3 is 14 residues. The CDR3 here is CASRDSLENQPQHF. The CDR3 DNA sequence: TGTGCCAGTAGGGACTCATTAGAGAATCAGCCCCAGCATTTT.